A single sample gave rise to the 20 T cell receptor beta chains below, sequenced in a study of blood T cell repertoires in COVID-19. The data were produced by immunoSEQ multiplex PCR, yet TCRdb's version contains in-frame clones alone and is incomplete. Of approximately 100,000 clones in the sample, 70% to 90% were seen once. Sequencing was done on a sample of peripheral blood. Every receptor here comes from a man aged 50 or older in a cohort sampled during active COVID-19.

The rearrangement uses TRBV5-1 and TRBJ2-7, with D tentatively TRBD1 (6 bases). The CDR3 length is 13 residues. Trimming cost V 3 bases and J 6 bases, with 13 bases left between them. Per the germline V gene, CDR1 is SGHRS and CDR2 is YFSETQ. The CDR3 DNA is TGCGCCAGCAGCTACGGAACAGGGATCGAGCAGTACTTC. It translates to CASSYGTGIEQYF. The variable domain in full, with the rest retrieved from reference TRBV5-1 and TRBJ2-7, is KAGVTQTPRYLIKTRGQQVTLSCSPISGHRSVSWYQQTPGQGLQFLFEYFSETQRNKGNFPGRFSGRQFSNSRSEMNVSTLELGDSALYLCASSYGTGIEQYFGPGTRLTVT.

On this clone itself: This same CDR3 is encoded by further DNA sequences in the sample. For the CDR3, the DNA is TGCGCCAGCAGCCCCGGGACAGGGGGCACTGAAGCTTTCTTT. This encodes CASSPGTGGTEAFF. The chain is built from TRBV5-1 and TRBJ1-1; TRBD1 matches 11 bases. Trimming removed 4 bases from V and 4 bases from J; junction bases left unmatched: 3. Germline V gene lookup returns CDR1 SGHRS and CDR2 YFSETQ. The CDR3 is 14 residues long. The full variable domain, completed using reference TRBV5-1 and TRBJ1-1, is KAGVTQTPRYLIKTRGQQVTLSCSPISGHRSVSWYQQTPGQGLQFLFEYFSETQRNKGNFPGRFSGRQFSNSRSEMNVSTLELGDSALYLCASSPGTGGTEAFFGQGTRLTVV.

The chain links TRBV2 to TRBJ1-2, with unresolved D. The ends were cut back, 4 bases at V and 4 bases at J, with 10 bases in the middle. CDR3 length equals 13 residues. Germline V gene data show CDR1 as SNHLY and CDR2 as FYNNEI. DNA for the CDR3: TGTGCCAGCAGTGTGGCGGGCCTCTATGGCTACACCTTC. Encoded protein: CASSVAGLYGYTF.

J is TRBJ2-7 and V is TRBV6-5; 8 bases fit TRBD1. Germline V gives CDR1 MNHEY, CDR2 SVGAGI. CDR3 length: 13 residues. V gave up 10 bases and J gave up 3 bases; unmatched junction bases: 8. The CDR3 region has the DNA TGTGCCACCCATGACAGGGGAGGCTACGAGCAGTACGTC. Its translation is CATHDRGGYEQYV.

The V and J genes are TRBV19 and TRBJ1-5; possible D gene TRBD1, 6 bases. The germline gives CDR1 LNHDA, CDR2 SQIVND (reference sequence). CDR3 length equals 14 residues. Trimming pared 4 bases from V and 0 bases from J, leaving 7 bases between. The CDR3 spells CASSTGVSNQPQHF. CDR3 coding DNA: TGTGCCAGTAGTACAGGGGTTAGCAATCAGCCCCAGCATTTT.

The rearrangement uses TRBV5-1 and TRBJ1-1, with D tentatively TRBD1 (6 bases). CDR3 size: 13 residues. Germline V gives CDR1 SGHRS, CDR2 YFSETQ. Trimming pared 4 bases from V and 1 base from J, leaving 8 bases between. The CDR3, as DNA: TGCGCCAGCAGCCCGACAGGGAACACTGAAGCTTTCTTT. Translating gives CASSPTGNTEAFF.

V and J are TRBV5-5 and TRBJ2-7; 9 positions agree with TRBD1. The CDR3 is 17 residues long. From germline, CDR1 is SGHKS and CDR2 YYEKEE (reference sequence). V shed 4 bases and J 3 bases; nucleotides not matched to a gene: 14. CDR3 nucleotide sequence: TGTGCCAGCAGCCCAGGACAGGGGCGTTATTCTCTCTACGAGCAGTACGTC. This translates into CASSPGQGRYSLYEQYV.

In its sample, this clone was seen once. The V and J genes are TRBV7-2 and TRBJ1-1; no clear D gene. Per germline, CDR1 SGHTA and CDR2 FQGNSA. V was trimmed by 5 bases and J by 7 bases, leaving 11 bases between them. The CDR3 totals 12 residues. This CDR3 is CASSRTRREAFF. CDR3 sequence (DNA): TGTGCCAGCAGCCGCACGAGGCGTGAAGCTTTCTTT.

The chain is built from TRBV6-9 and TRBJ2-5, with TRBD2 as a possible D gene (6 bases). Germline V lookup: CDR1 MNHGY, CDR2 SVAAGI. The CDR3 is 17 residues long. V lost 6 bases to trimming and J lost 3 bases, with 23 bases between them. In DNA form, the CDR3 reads TGTGCCAGCAGACCGTACCTACTAGCCGGAGGAGAAGAGACCCAGTACTTC. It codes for CASRPYLLAGGEETQYF.

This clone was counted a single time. CDR3: CASSAGTNTGELFF. DNA of the CDR3: TGTGCCAGCAGCGCGGGAACTAACACCGGGGAGCTGTTTTTT. V usage is TRBV9 and J usage is TRBJ2-2; a weak D match, TRBD2 (5 bases). From germline, CDR1 is SGDLS and CDR2 YYNGEE. The V end was cut by 3 bases, the J end by 2 bases, with 8 bases between. The CDR3 extends over 14 amino acids.

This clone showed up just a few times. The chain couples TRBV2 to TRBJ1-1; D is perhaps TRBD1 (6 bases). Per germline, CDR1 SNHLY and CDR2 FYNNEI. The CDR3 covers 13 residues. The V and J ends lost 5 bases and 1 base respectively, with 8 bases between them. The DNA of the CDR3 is TGTGCCAGCAGTATGGACAGGAACACTGAAGCTTTCTTT. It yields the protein CASSMDRNTEAFF.

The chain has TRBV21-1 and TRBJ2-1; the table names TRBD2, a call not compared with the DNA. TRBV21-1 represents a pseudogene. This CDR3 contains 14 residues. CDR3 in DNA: TGTGCCAGCCCGGCGGGGGTCCGCTACAATGAGCAGTTCTTC. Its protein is CASPAGVRYNEQFF.

CDR3 protein: CATDTSGGEETQYF. In DNA form, the CDR3 reads TGTGCCACCGACACTAGCGGGGGCGAAGAGACCCAGTACTTC. This chain uses TRBV28 with TRBJ2-5; 11 nucleotides align to TRBD2. Germline trimming cut 10 bases from V and 3 bases from J; bases unmatched to any gene: 7. The CDR3 runs 14 residues. The germline CDR1 and CDR2 sequences are MDHEN and SYDVKM.

The CDR3 loop reads CASSSVRGNTEAFF. CDR3 coding DNA: TGCGCCAGCAGCTCGGTTAGGGGCAACACTGAAGCTTTCTTT. The chain combines TRBV5-1 with TRBJ1-1; tentatively, D is TRBD1 (5 bases). Trimming took 3 bases from V and 2 from J, leaving 11 bases between them. CDR3 length: 14 residues. CDR1 is SGHRS and CDR2 is YFSETQ in the germline V gene.

The CDR3 DNA reads TGCGCCAGCAGCTCCAACACAGCCTACCGGGGGGGCCACAGTGAGCAGTTCTTC. This codes for CASSSNTAYRGGHSEQFF. J is TRBJ2-1 and V is TRBV5-1; 8 bases line up with TRBD2. V shed 3 bases and J 9 bases; nucleotides not matched to a gene: 20. Germline V gives CDR1 SGHRS, CDR2 YFSETQ. The CDR3 consists of 18 residues.

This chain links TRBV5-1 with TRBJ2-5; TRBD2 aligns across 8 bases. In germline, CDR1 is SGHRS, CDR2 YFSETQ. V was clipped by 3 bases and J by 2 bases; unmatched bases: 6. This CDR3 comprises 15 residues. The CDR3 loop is CASSSRGGGQETQYF. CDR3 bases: TGCGCCAGCAGCTCCCGGGGCGGGGGGCAAGAGACCCAGTACTTC.

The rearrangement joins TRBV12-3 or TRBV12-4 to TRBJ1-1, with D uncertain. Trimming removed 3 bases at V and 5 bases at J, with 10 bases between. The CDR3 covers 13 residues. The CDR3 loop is CASSFGSETEAFF. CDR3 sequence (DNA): TGTGCCAGCAGTTTCGGGTCGGAGACTGAAGCTTTCTTT.

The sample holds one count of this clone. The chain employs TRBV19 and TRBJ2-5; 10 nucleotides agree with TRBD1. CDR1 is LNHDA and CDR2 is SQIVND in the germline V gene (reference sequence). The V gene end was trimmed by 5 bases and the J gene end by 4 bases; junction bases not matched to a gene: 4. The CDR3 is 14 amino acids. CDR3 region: CASSLGQGIETQYF. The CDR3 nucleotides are TGTGCCAGTAGTTTGGGACAGGGGATAGAGACCCAGTACTTC.

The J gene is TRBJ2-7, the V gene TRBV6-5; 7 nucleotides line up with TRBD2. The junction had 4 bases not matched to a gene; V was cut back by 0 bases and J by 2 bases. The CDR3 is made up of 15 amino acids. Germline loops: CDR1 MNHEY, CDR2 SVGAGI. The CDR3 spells CASSYSRSGAYEQYF. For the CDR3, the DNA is TGTGCCAGCAGTTACTCGAGGAGCGGGGCCTACGAGCAGTACTTC.

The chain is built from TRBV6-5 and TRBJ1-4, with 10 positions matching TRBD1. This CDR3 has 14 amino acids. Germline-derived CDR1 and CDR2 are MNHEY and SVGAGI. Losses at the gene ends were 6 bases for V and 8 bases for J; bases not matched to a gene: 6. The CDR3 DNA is TGTGCCAGCAGCCCGGGACAGGGGCGAGAAAAACTGTTTTTT. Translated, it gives CASSPGQGREKLFF.